Given below is one T cell receptor beta chain in context. These data belong to a study of PD-1 blockade in classical Hodgkin lymphoma. With no exception, relapse followed autologous stem cell transplantation in all patients, and brentuximab vedotin exposure varied. Best responses fell into complete response, partial response or progressive disease. There are 14 residues in the CDR3. V was shortened by 1 base and J by 7 bases, with 13 bases between the two germline ends. Per the germline V gene, CDR1 is ENHRY and CDR2 is SYGVKD. Using immunoSEQ multiplex PCR, the repertoire was profiled, and TCRdb retains in-frame clones only, with some absent. Among about 13,000 clones listed, around 77% were seen once.

The chain is built from TRBV10-3 and TRBJ1-2, with D perhaps matching TRBD1 (5 bases). The source was peripheral blood mononuclear cells (PBMCs), collected at baseline. The TCR originated in a human donor with classical Hodgkin lymphoma. The chain's CDR3 is CAISEYGARSGYTF. The CDR3 DNA reads as TGTGCCATCAGTGAGTATGGGGCTCGCTCTGGCTACACCTTC.